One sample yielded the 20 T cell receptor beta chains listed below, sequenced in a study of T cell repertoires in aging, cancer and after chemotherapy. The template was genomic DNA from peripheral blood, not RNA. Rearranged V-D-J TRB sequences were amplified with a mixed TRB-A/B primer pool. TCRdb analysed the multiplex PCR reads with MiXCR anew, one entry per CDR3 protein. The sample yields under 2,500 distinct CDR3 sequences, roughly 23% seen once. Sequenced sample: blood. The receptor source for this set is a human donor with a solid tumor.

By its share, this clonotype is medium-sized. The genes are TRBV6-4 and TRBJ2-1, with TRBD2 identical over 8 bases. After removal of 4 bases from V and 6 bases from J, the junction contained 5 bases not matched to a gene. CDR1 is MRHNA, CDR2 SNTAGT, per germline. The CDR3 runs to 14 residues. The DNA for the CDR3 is TGTGCCAGCAGTGCACGGGGGGGCATCAATGAGCAGTTCTTC. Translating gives CASSARGGINEQFF.

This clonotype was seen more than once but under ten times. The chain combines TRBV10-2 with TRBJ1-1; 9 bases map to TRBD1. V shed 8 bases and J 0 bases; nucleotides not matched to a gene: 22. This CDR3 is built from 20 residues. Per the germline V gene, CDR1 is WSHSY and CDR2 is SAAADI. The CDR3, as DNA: TGCGCCAGCCCGCTGAGGTGGGCTCTACAGGGGGCGGGGATGAACACTGAAGCTTTCTTT. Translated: CASPLRWALQGAGMNTEAFF.

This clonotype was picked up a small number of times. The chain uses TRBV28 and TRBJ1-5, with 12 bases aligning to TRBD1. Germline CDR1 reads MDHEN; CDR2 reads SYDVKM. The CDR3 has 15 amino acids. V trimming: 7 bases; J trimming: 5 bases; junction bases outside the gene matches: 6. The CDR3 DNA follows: TGTGCCAGCAACTTGGGACAGGGGGCGGATCAGCCCCAGCATTTT. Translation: CASNLGQGADQPQHF.

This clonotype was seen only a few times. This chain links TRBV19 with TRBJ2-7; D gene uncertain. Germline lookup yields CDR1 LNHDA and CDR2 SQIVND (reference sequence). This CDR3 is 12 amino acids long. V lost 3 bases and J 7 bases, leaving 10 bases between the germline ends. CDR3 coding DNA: TGTGCCAGTAGTATCCTTGGGGAAGAGCAGTACTTC. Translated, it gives CASSILGEEQYF.

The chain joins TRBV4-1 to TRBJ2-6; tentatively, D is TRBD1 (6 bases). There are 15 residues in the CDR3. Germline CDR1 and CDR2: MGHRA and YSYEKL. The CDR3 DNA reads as TGCGTTAGCAGCCAGTACAGGGACGGGGCCAACGTCCTGACTTTC. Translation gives CVSSQYRDGANVLTF.

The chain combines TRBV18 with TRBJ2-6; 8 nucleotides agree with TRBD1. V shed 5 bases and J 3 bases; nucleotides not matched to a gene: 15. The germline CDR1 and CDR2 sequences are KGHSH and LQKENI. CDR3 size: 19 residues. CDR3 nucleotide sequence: TGTGCCAGCTCAGAATTCGGACAGGGAGGATCTGGTGGGGCCAACGTCCTGACTTTC. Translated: CASSEFGQGGSGGANVLTF.

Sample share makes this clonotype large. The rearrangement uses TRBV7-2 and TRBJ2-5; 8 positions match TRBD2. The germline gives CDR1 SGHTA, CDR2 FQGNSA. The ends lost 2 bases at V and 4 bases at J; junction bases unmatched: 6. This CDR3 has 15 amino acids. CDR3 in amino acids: CASSLTAGARETQYF. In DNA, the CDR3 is TGTGCCAGCAGCTTAACAGCGGGGGCGCGAGAGACCCAGTACTTC. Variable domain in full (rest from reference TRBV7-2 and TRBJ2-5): GAGVSQSPSNKVTEKGKDVELRCDPISGHTALYWYRQSLGQGLEFLIYFQGNSAPDKSGLPSDRFSAERTGGSVSTLTIQRTQQEDSAVYLCASSLTAGARETQYFGPGTRLLVL.

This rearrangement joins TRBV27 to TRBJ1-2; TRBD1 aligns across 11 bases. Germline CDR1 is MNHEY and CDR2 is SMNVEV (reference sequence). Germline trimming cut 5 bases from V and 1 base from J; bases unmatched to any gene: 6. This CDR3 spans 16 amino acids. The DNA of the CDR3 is TGTGCCAGCAGTCGGACAGGGGGCGTTGGTAACTATGGCTACACCTTC. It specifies CASSRTGGVGNYGYTF.

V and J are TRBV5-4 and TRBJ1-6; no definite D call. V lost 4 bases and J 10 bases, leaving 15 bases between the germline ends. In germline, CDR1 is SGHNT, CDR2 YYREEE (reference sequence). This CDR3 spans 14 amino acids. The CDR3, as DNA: TGTGCCAGCAGCGACATGAGTGGTTTCTCACCCCTCCACTTT. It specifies CASSDMSGFSPLHF.

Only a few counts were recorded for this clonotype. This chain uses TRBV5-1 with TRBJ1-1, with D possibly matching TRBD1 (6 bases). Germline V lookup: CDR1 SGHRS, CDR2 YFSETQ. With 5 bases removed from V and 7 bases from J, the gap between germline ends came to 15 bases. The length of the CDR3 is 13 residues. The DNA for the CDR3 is TGCGCCAGCAGTTCCCGGGGGGACAATGAAGCTTTCTTT. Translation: CASSSRGDNEAFF.

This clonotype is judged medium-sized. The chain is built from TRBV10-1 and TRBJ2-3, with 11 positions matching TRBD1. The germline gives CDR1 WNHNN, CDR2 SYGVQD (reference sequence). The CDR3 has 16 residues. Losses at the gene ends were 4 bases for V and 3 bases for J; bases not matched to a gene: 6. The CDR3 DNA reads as TGCGCCAGCAGTGGGACAGGGGGCCATGGGACAGATACGCAGTATTTT. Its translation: CASSGTGGHGTDTQYF.

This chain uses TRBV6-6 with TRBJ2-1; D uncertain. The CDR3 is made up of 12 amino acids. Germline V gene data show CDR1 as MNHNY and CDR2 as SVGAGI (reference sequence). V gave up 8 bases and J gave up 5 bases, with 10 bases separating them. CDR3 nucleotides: TGTGCCAGCGGTTTAGCTAACAATGAGCAGTTCTTC. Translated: CASGLANNEQFF.

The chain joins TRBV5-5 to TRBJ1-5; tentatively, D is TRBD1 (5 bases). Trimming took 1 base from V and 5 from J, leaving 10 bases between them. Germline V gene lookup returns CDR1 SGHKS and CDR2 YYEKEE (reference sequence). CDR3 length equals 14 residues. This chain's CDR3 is CASSLRGEDQPQHF. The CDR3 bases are TGTGCCAGCAGCTTGAGAGGGGAGGATCAGCCCCAGCATTTT.

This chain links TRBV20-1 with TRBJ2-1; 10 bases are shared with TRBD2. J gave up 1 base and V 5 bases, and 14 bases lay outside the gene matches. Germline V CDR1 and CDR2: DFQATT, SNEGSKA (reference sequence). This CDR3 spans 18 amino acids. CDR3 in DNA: TGCAGTGCTCAGCTCGGGGCTAGCGGGGGAGGGTCCTACAATGAGCAGTTCTTC. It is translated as CSAQLGASGGGSYNEQFF.

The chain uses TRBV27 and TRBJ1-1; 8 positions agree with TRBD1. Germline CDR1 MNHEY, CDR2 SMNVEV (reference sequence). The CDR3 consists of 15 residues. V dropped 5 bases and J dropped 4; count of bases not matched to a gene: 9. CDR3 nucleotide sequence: TGTGCCAGCAGTCTGACCCAGGGGGCCCTCACTGAAGCTTTCTTT. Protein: CASSLTQGALTEAFF.

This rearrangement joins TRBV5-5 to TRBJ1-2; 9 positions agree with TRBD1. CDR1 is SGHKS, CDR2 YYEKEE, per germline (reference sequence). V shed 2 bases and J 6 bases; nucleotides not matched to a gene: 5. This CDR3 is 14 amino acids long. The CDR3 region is CASSLQGAKDGYTF. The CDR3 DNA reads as TGTGCCAGCAGCTTACAGGGGGCGAAGGATGGCTACACCTTC.

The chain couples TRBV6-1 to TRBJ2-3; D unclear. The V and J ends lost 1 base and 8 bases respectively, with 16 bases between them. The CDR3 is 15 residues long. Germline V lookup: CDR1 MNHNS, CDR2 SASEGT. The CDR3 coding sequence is TGTGCCAGCAGTGAAGTTCTGGGGTCGATCGGTACGCAGTATTTT. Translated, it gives CASSEVLGSIGTQYF.

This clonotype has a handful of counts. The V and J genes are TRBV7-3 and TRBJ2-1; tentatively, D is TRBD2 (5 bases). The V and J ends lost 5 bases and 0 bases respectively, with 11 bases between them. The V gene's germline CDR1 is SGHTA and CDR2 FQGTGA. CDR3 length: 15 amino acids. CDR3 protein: CASSRGGTSYNEQFF. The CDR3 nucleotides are TGTGCCAGCAGCCGTGGAGGCACCTCCTACAATGAGCAGTTCTTC.

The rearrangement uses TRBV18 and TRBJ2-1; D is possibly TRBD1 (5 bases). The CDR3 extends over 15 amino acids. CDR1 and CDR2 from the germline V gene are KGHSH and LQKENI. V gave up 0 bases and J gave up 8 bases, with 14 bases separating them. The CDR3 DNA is TGTGCCAGCTCACCACCGGTGGGGCGCTTCTATGAGCAGTTCTTC. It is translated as CASSPPVGRFYEQFF.

The CDR3 nucleotides are TGTGCCAGCAGCGTACTAGCGGGGGCCGGGGGGGATGAGCAGTTCTTC. This gives the protein CASSVLAGAGGDEQFF. The rearrangement joins TRBV9 to TRBJ2-1; 10 nucleotides line up with TRBD2. Per the germline V gene, CDR1 is SGDLS and CDR2 is YYNGEE. CDR3 length equals 16 residues. The J segment lost 8 bases and the V segment lost 1 base, leaving 9 bases of the junction unmatched. The full variable domain, rest sourced from reference TRBV9 and TRBJ2-1, is DSGVTQTPKHLITATGQRVTLRCSPRSGDLSVYWYQQSLDQGLQFLIQYYNGEERAKGNILERFSAQQFPDLHSELNLSSLELGDSALYFCASSVLAGAGGDEQFFGPGTRLTVL.